Presented here are 27 T cell receptor beta chains from one specimen sequenced in a study of blood T cell repertoires in COVID-19. The repertoire was sequenced with immunoSEQ multiplex PCR; TCRdb's copy has only in-frame clones and lacks some. The table shows more than 150,000 clones, with around 80% occurring only once. Sequences were obtained from peripheral blood. Receptors were obtained from a woman aged 60 to 75 with acute or convalescent COVID-19.

J is TRBJ2-3 and V is TRBV6-4, with 9 positions matching TRBD2. V shed 2 bases and J 5 bases; nucleotides not matched to a gene: 5. The CDR3 consists of 15 residues. Per the germline V gene, CDR1 is MRHNA and CDR2 is SNTAGT. The CDR3 DNA follows: TGTGCCAGCAGTGACGGGCTAGCGGGGAGAGATACGCAGTATTTT. It codes for CASSDGLAGRDTQYF.

The CDR3 spells CASSDRQRGTGQPQHF. CDR3 nucleotides: TGCGCCAGCAGTGATCGGCAGCGAGGTACTGGTCAGCCCCAGCATTTT. This chain connects TRBV10-2 to TRBJ1-5; unclear D gene. The V end lost 3 bases, the J end lost 6 bases, and 18 bases lay between the germline ends. CDR1 and CDR2 from the germline V gene are WSHSY and SAAADI. CDR3 length: 16 amino acids.

The chain couples TRBV5-1 to TRBJ2-3; 9 positions agree with TRBD2. J gave up 3 bases and V 4 bases, and 6 bases lay outside the gene matches. This CDR3 region has 15 residues. Germline-derived CDR1 and CDR2 are SGHRS and YFSETQ. The CDR3 DNA follows: TGCGCCAGCAGCGTCACGCGGGGGGGTACAGATACGCAGTATTTT. Encoded protein: CASSVTRGGTDTQYF.

This chain connects TRBV5-4 to TRBJ2-7, with 7 bases aligning to TRBD1. V shed 4 bases and J 7 bases; nucleotides not matched to a gene: 17. CDR1 and CDR2 (germline): SGHNT, YYREEE (reference sequence). The CDR3 is made up of 16 amino acids. Here the CDR3 DNA reads TGTGCCAGCAGCCCAGACCTTCAGGGGGTTGCAGCGGAGCAGTACTTC. Amino acids: CASSPDLQGVAAEQYF.

V is TRBV7-9 and J is TRBJ2-3; 10 nucleotides agree with TRBD2. Unmatched junction bases numbered 9, after V lost 1 base and J lost 5 bases. The CDR3 sequence is 17 residues long. Per the germline V gene, CDR1 is SEHNR and CDR2 is FQNEAQ (reference sequence). CDR3: CASSLGASGGLGDTQYF. CDR3 DNA sequence: TGTGCCAGCAGCTTAGGGGCTAGCGGGGGCTTGGGAGATACGCAGTATTTT.

The chain combines TRBV19 with TRBJ1-4; D might be TRBD1 (6 bases). Looked up from germline, CDR1 is LNHDA and CDR2 is SQIVND (reference sequence). Trimming left V 1 base short and J 8 bases short, with 17 bases between. The CDR3 consists of 16 residues. In DNA form, the CDR3 reads TGTGCCAGTAGTATAGGAACAGGGAGAGGGGGAGAAAAACTGTTTTTT. Its translation is CASSIGTGRGGEKLFF. Using reference TRBV19 and TRBJ1-4 for the parts outside the CDR3, the full variable domain is DGGITQSPKYLFRKEGQNVTLSCEQNLNHDAMYWYRQDPGQGLRLIYYSQIVNDFQKGDIAEGYSVSREKKESFPLTVTSAQKNPTAFYLCASSIGTGRGGEKLFFGSGTQLSVL.

V usage is TRBV24-1 and J usage is TRBJ2-3; D might be TRBD2 (5 bases). Trimming shortened V by 6 bases and J by 2 bases, and 17 bases separated the two germline ends. This CDR3 has 16 residues. Germline V gives CDR1 KGHDR, CDR2 SFDVKD. CDR3 region: CATSLGSLGNTDTQYF. The CDR3 nucleotides read TGTGCCACCAGTTTGGGCTCTCTCGGGAACACAGATACGCAGTATTTT.

The CDR3 loop reads CASSPGQGIGETQYF. CDR3 DNA sequence: TGTGCCAGCAGCCCCGGACAGGGTATAGGGGAGACCCAGTACTTC. The V gene is TRBV7-2, the J gene TRBJ2-5, with 8 bases that match TRBD1. CDR1 is SGHTA, CDR2 FQGNSA, per germline. The CDR3 runs to 15 residues. J gave up 5 bases and V 5 bases, and 10 bases lay outside the gene matches.

The rearrangement joins TRBV19 to TRBJ1-5; 9 bases match TRBD1. J was trimmed by 2 bases and V by 7 bases; bases with no gene match: 3. The length of the CDR3 is 14 residues. Per the germline V gene, CDR1 is LNHDA and CDR2 is SQIVND (reference sequence). The CDR3 bases are TGTGCCAGTACCAGGACAGGGGGCAATCAGCCCCAGCATTTT. It codes for CASTRTGGNQPQHF.

The V gene is TRBV6-5, the J gene TRBJ2-3; the match to TRBD2 covers 12 bases. Looked up from germline, CDR1 is MNHEY and CDR2 is SVGAGI. This CDR3 is built from 15 residues. V shed 8 bases and J 8 bases; nucleotides not matched to a gene: 11. Written as DNA, the CDR3 is TGTGCCAGCGAATCTAGCGGGGGGGCCTTTGGTACGCAGTATTTT. Protein product: CASESSGGAFGTQYF.

V is TRBV5-6 and J is TRBJ1-2; TRBD1 aligns across 11 bases. The germline gives CDR1 SGHDT, CDR2 YYEEEE. The CDR3 contains 15 residues. V gave up 3 bases and J gave up 5 bases; unmatched junction bases: 6. The CDR3 region has the DNA TGTGCCAGCAGCTCCCGGGGACAGGGGGTGTATGGCTACACCTTC. Its translation is CASSSRGQGVYGYTF.

The chain joins TRBV10-1 to TRBJ1-6; perhaps TRBD1 as D (5 bases). This CDR3 spans 15 amino acids. Looked up from germline, CDR1 is WNHNN and CDR2 is SYGVQD (reference sequence). V was cut by 5 bases and J by 7 bases, with 15 bases left in between. The CDR3 DNA sequence: TGCGCCAGCAGTCCTCCGGGGACTTCCAATTCACCCCTCCACTTT. It translates to CASSPPGTSNSPLHF.

J is TRBJ2-3 and V is TRBV18; perhaps TRBD2 as D (6 bases). Looked up from germline, CDR1 is KGHSH and CDR2 is LQKENI. The CDR3 loop spans 15 amino acids. With 8 bases removed from V and 0 bases from J, the gap between germline ends came to 15 bases. For the CDR3, the DNA is TGTGCCAGCCAACCGCGGGGACCAAGCACAGATACGCAGTATTTT. This sequence encodes CASQPRGPSTDTQYF. Full variable domain (remainder filled in from reference TRBV18 and TRBJ2-3): NAGVMQNPRHLVRRRGQEARLRCSPMKGHSHVYWYRQLPEEGLKFMVYLQKENIIDESGMPKERFSAEFPKEGPSILRIQQVVRGDSAAYFCASQPRGPSTDTQYFGPGTRLTVL.

V gene TRBV11-2 combines with J gene TRBJ1-1, with D possibly being TRBD1 (6 bases). V was shortened by 4 bases and J by 0 bases, with 15 bases between the two germline ends. This CDR3 contains 16 residues. Germline V CDR1 and CDR2: SGHAT, FQNNGV. CDR3 coding DNA: TGTGCCAGCAGCTCTGCAGGGGCGATTATGAACACTGAAGCTTTCTTT. This translates into CASSSAGAIMNTEAFF.

Concerning this clone: Other nucleotide sequences from this sample produce the same CDR3. The chain joins TRBV5-1 to TRBJ1-3; the D gene is possibly TRBD1 (6 bases). V was clipped by 4 bases and J by 1 base, with 6 bases between them. Per the germline V gene, CDR1 is SGHRS and CDR2 is YFSETQ. The CDR3 is made up of 13 amino acids. CDR3 bases: TGCGCCAGCAGCCAGGGGTCTGGAAACACCATATATTTT. Amino acid sequence: CASSQGSGNTIYF.

The CDR3 here is CATSDPDSSGNTIYF. The CDR3, as DNA: TGTGCCACCAGTGACCCTGACAGTTCTGGAAACACCATATATTTT. The rearrangement links TRBV24-1 to TRBJ1-3, with D tentatively TRBD1 (5 bases). The CDR3 loop spans 15 amino acids. Germline V gene data show CDR1 as KGHDR and CDR2 as SFDVKD. The ends were cut back, 4 bases at V and 1 base at J, with 10 bases in the middle.

The chain uses TRBV19 and TRBJ2-7; perhaps TRBD1 as D (6 bases). Per germline, CDR1 LNHDA and CDR2 SQIVND (reference sequence). The CDR3 contains 15 residues. V lost 1 base, J lost 1 base, and 11 bases lay in between. The DNA for the CDR3 is TGTGCCAGTAGTATAGCTGGGGGCCCATCCTACGAGCAGTACTTC. This gives the protein CASSIAGGPSYEQYF. Full variable domain (outside the CDR3, taken from reference TRBV19 and TRBJ2-7): DGGITQSPKYLFRKEGQNVTLSCEQNLNHDAMYWYRQDPGQGLRLIYYSQIVNDFQKGDIAEGYSVSREKKESFPLTVTSAQKNPTAFYLCASSIAGGPSYEQYFGPGTRLTVT.

The V call is TRBV30, the J call TRBJ1-2, with a tentative D call TRBD1 (6 bases). Germline CDR1 and CDR2: GTSNPN and SVGIG (reference sequence). CDR3 size: 13 residues. V dropped 0 bases and J dropped 4 bases, with 9 bases sitting between them. DNA of the CDR3: TGTGCCTGGAGTGTAGGGGGGGCCTATGGCTACACCTTC. This translates into CAWSVGGAYGYTF. Based on the CDR3 plus reference TRBV30 and TRBJ1-2, the full variable domain is SQTIHQWPATLVQPVGSPLSLECTVEGTSNPNLYWYRQAAGRGLQLLFYSVGIGQISSEVPQNLSASRPQDRQFILSSKKLLLSDSGFYLCAWSVGGAYGYTFGSGTRLTVV.

This rearrangement joins TRBV2 to TRBJ1-6, with D uncertain. The CDR3 loop spans 15 amino acids. Germline lookup yields CDR1 SNHLY and CDR2 FYNNEI. The V end was cut by 0 bases, the J end by 9 bases, with 12 bases between. The CDR3 spells CASSEALGGVSPLHF. CDR3 in DNA: TGTGCCAGCAGTGAAGCTTTAGGCGGGGTTTCACCCCTCCACTTT.

Written as DNA, the CDR3 is TGTGCCAGCAGTGAATCAGGGGTCGATCAGCCCCAGCATTTT. Protein product: CASSESGVDQPQHF. The rearrangement links TRBV6-1 to TRBJ1-5, with a weak D call TRBD1 (6 bases). The ends were cut back, 2 bases at V and 5 bases at J, with 10 bases in the middle. Germline loops: CDR1 MNHNS, CDR2 SASEGT. The CDR3 contains 14 residues.

V gene TRBV9 combines with J gene TRBJ2-2; tentative D call: TRBD1 (6 bases). Germline V gene sequence: CDR1 SGDLS, CDR2 YYNGEE. This CDR3 is built from 13 residues. V was pared by 4 bases and J by 6 bases, with 10 bases between. CDR3: CASSFNRAGELFF. In DNA, the CDR3 is TGTGCCAGCAGCTTCAACAGGGCCGGGGAGCTGTTTTTT.

This chain links TRBV28 with TRBJ1-3; D is ambiguous. Germline values: CDR1 MDHEN, CDR2 SYDVKM. The CDR3 has 15 amino acids. The germline V and J ends were trimmed by 0 bases and 4 bases, with 10 bases remaining between them. CDR3 coding DNA: TGTGCCAGCAGTTTATGGAAGCAGGTGGGAAACACCATATATTTT. Encoded protein: CASSLWKQVGNTIYF.

The J gene is TRBJ2-1, the V gene TRBV4-2, with 8 positions matching TRBD1. Germline trimming cut 5 bases from V and 6 bases from J; bases unmatched to any gene: 6. Per the germline V gene, CDR1 is LGHNA and CDR2 is YNFKEQ. CDR3 length equals 14 residues. CDR3: CASSYRTGPNEQFF. The CDR3 coding sequence is TGTGCCAGCAGCTACCGGACAGGGCCCAATGAGCAGTTCTTC.

The chain employs TRBV6-5 and TRBJ2-1; 7 nucleotides agree with TRBD2. CDR1 and CDR2 (germline): MNHEY, SVGAGI. CDR3 length: 15 residues. V gave up 0 bases and J gave up 7 bases; unmatched junction bases: 6. CDR3 nucleotide sequence: TGTGCCAGCAGTTACTCGACGCGGGGGAGGAATGAGCAGTTCTTC. Translating it yields CASSYSTRGRNEQFF.

The chain employs TRBV28 and TRBJ1-1, with D perhaps TRBD1 (5 bases). The CDR3 has 16 amino acids. V shed 5 bases and J shed 2 bases, with 18 bases lying between them. Germline CDR1 is MDHEN and CDR2 is SYDVKM. CDR3: CASSTLLGQGNTEAFF. The CDR3 nucleotides read TGTGCCAGCAGTACCCTCCTTGGGCAGGGTAACACTGAAGCTTTCTTT. The full variable domain, with the rest looked up from reference TRBV28 and TRBJ1-1, is DVKVTQSSRYLVKRTGEKVFLECVQDMDHENMFWYRQDPGLGLRLIYFSYDVKMKEKGDIPEGYSVSREKKERFSLILESASTNQTSMYLCASSTLLGQGNTEAFFGQGTRLTVV.

This clone has only one observation. This sequence joins TRBV28 and TRBJ1-2, with 7 nucleotides matching TRBD1. V was pared by 5 bases and J by 6 bases, with 21 bases of the junction left unmatched. The germline V gene encodes CDR1 MDHEN and CDR2 SYDVKM. The CDR3 extends over 18 amino acids. CDR3 region: CASSLDRAVSQVTHGYTF. The CDR3 bases are TGTGCCAGCAGTCTAGACAGGGCCGTTTCTCAGGTTACCCATGGCTACACCTTC.

This clone has just one count. The rearrangement joins TRBV7-6 to TRBJ2-1, with 10 bases identical to TRBD2. The CDR3 extends over 18 amino acids. CDR1 and CDR2 (germline): SGHVS, FNYEAQ. J was trimmed by 6 bases and V by 1 base; bases with no gene match: 12. CDR3: CASSLEGVAGGPVNEQFF. The CDR3 nucleotides read TGTGCCAGCAGCTTAGAGGGGGTAGCGGGGGGCCCCGTCAATGAGCAGTTCTTC.